A selection of T cell receptor beta chains follows, all from one sample in a study of blood T cell repertoires in COVID-19. Assay: immunoSEQ multiplex PCR; the TCRdb copy retains only in-frame clones and omits some. Of fewer than 200,000 clones detected, approximately 83% appear once; the ten largest clones hold roughly 9.2%. The sample taken for sequencing was peripheral blood. All receptors derive from a woman older than 75 with active or convalescent COVID-19. Both conserved end residues are part of each CDR3. Fields, in order: J gene, clone size, D gene, V gene, CDR3 DNA, CDR3 protein. D genes are given only for firm matches. Size tells how often a clone was seen (once, few, many) or the class of an expanded clone, and some rows leave it out.

TRBJ2-5,NA,TRBD2,TRBV7-3,TGTGCCAGCAGCTTGGTAGCGGGGGGGAATCAAGAGACCCAGTACTTC,CASSLVAGGNQETQYF
TRBJ1-1,NA,NA,TRBV25-1,TGTGCCAGCAGCGTCGGGGTGGTCGGCACTGAAGCTTTCTTT,CASSVGVVGTEAFF
TRBJ2-5,NA,TRBD1,TRBV28,TGTGCCAGCAGTTTGAGGGGGCGCGGTCAAGAGACCCAGTACTTC,CASSLRGRGQETQYF
TRBJ1-6,few,TRBD1,TRBV3-1/TRBV3-2,TGTGCCACCAGCAGGGGGAATGATAATTCACCCCTCCACTTT,CATSRGNDNSPLHF
TRBJ1-4,NA,NA,TRBV1,TGCACCAGCAGGCAGCCCCTAGGTGCAACTAATGAAAAACTGTTTTTT,CTSRQPLGATNEKLFF
TRBJ1-1,NA,NA,TRBV7-8,TGTGCCAGCAGTATCAGCGGGCCGACTGAAGCTTTCTTT,CASSISGPTEAFF
TRBJ1-3,NA,TRBD1,TRBV19,TGTGCCAGTAGTAGACAGGGGCTATCCTCTGGAAACACCATATATTTT,CASSRQGLSSGNTIYF
TRBJ1-3,NA,NA,TRBV10-3,TGTGCCATCAGTGAGAGTTGGAGCTCTGGAAACACCATATATTTT,CAISESWSSGNTIYF
TRBJ1-2,NA,NA,TRBV19,TGTGCCAGTAGTATCTTAGGGAGCTATGGCTACACCTTC,CASSILGSYGYTF
TRBJ1-1,NA,NA,TRBV7-2,TGTGCCAGCAGCTGGAACAGGGCGATGAACACTGAAGCTTTCTTT,CASSWNRAMNTEAFF
TRBJ1-1,NA,NA,TRBV19,TGTGCCAGTACCAAGAACACTGAAGCTTTCTTT,CASTKNTEAFF
TRBJ2-5,medium-sized,TRBD1,TRBV3-1/TRBV3-2,TGTGCCAGCAGCCAAGCTCCCGGGACAGAAGAGACCCAGTACTTC,CASSQAPGTEETQYF
TRBJ1-2,few,NA,TRBV3-1/TRBV3-2,TGTGCCAGCAGCCAATTCGACAGCTATGGCTACACCTTC,CASSQFDSYGYTF
TRBJ2-5,NA,TRBD2,TRBV30,TGTGCCTGGAGTAGCGGGGGGCCGGGTGAGACCCAGTACTTC,CAWSSGGPGETQYF
TRBJ1-2,NA,NA,TRBV18,TGTGCCAGCTCACCCCTCGGGGATGGCTACACCTTC,CASSPLGDGYTF
TRBJ2-1,NA,TRBD2,TRBV19,TGTGCCAGTAGGTCTGCCGGGGGGGCGGGTGAGCAGTTCTTC,CASRSAGGAGEQFF
TRBJ2-1,once,NA,TRBV18,TGTGCCAGCTCACCCGGGACTCCCTACAATGAGCAGTTCTTC,CASSPGTPYNEQFF
TRBJ2-1,once,NA,TRBV6-2/TRBV6-3,TGTGCCAGCAGTTACGTAAACTATGAGCAGTTCTTC,CASSYVNYEQFF
TRBJ1-2,NA,TRBD1,TRBV11-3,TGTGCCAGCAGCTTAGAAGGACGACAGGGGGCGGGCGGCTACACCTTC,CASSLEGRQGAGGYTF
TRBJ1-3,NA,TRBD1,TRBV9,TGTGCCAGCAGCGACCACAGGGGGAACTCTGGAAACACCATATATTTT,CASSDHRGNSGNTIYF
TRBJ2-5,NA,NA,TRBV11-2,TGTGCCAGCAGCTTAACAGGTCTCGCCTCGGAGACCCAGTACTTC,CASSLTGLASETQYF
TRBJ1-3,NA,NA,TRBV10-2,TGCGCCAGCAGTCGGAGTCCCGGGGAGATCGCGAACACCATATATTTT,CASSRSPGEIANTIYF
TRBJ2-7,NA,TRBD2,TRBV5-6,TGTGCCAGCAGCTGGGGGGGTGGAGAGCAGTACTTC,CASSWGGGEQYF